These 9 T cell receptor beta chains originate from one sample sequenced in a study of tissue T cells after allogeneic stem cell transplantation. The method was immunoSEQ multiplex PCR; TCRdb's version includes in-frame clones alone and lacks a portion of them. The table records more than 9,000 clones, 70% to 80% of them present only once. The input for sequencing was tissue from the right colon, taken at autopsy. The receptors derive from a woman aged 18 to 55 with breast cancer.

V is TRBV7-9 and J is TRBJ2-2, with D maybe TRBD1 (5 bases). The CDR3 consists of 14 residues. V shed 2 bases and J shed 2 bases, with 6 bases lying between them. CDR1 is SEHNR, CDR2 FQNEAQ, per germline (reference sequence). In DNA, the CDR3 is TGTGCCAGCAGCTTACAGGGAAACACCGGGGAGCTGTTTTTT. Translated, it gives CASSLQGNTGELFF.

The chain is built from TRBV11-2 and TRBJ2-1; possible D gene TRBD2, 6 bases. The CDR3 has 15 residues. The germline CDR1 and CDR2 sequences are SGHAT and FQNNGV. V lost 3 bases, J lost 3 bases, and 12 bases lay in between. CDR3 protein: CASSLVSGLYNEQFF. CDR3 DNA: TGTGCCAGCAGCTTGGTTAGCGGTCTCTACAATGAGCAGTTCTTC. Complete variable domain (other parts from reference TRBV11-2 and TRBJ2-1): EAGVAQSPRYKIIEKRQSVAFWCNPISGHATLYWYQQILGQGPKLLIQFQNNGVVDDSQLPKDRFSAERLKGVDSTLKIQPAKLEDSAVYLCASSLVSGLYNEQFFGPGTRLTVL.

The CDR3 reads CASEVEMETGKGYTF. The CDR3 DNA sequence: TGTGCCAGCGAAGTCGAAATGGAGACAGGGAAGGGCTACACCTTC. The rearrangement links TRBV28 to TRBJ1-2; 7 nucleotides line up with TRBD1. Germline lookup yields CDR1 MDHEN and CDR2 SYDVKM. Trimming took 8 bases from V and 8 from J; bases not matched to a gene: 17. The CDR3 loop spans 15 amino acids.

The chain uses TRBV7-9 and TRBJ1-3, with D unresolved. V lost 5 bases and J lost 3, with 5 bases in between. Germline V gene data show CDR1 as SEHNR and CDR2 as FQNEAQ (reference sequence). This CDR3 has 12 residues. The CDR3 region is CASSNYGNTIYF. The CDR3 DNA reads as TGTGCCAGCAGCAACTATGGAAACACCATATATTTT. The full variable domain, completed using reference TRBV7-9 and TRBJ1-3, is DTGVSQNPRHKITKRGQNVTFRCDPISEHNRLYWYRQTLGQGPEFLTYFQNEAQLEKSRLLSDRFSAERPKGSFSTLEIQRTEQGDSAMYLCASSNYGNTIYFGEGSWLTVV.

The CDR3 sequence: CASSQNRGSYGYTF. In DNA, the CDR3 is TGCGCCAGCAGCCAAAACAGGGGTTCGTATGGCTACACCTTC. V and J are TRBV4-1 and TRBJ1-2; 7 bases map to TRBD1. Germline CDR1 and CDR2: MGHRA and YSYEKL. V lost 2 bases and J lost 5; bases outside the gene matches: 5. The length of the CDR3 is 14 residues.

The chain is built from TRBV7-2 and TRBJ2-2; TRBD2 matches at 11 bases. Germline CDR1 SGHTA, CDR2 FQGNSA. J was trimmed by 0 bases and V by 4 bases; bases with no gene match: 7. This CDR3 spans 18 amino acids. CDR3 nucleotides: TGTGCCAGCAGCTGGCCCCTAGCGGGAGGCTCGAACACCGGGGAGCTGTTTTTT. Amino acids: CASSWPLAGGSNTGELFF.

The rearrangement links TRBV6-2 or TRBV6-3 to TRBJ2-7; D unresolved. The V gene's germline CDR1 is MNHEY and CDR2 SVGEGT. The CDR3 sequence is 11 residues long. V lost 5 bases and J lost 2, with 4 bases in between. This CDR3 reads CASSRAYEQYF. The CDR3 region has the DNA TGTGCCAGCAGTCGAGCCTACGAGCAGTACTTC.

V usage is TRBV27 and J usage is TRBJ2-5, with D hard to call. CDR3 length: 15 residues. Trimming took 6 bases from V and 3 from J, leaving 17 bases between them. Per germline, CDR1 MNHEY and CDR2 SMNVEV (reference sequence). CDR3 sequence: CASSLQLAPEETQYF. CDR3 DNA: TGTGCCAGCAGCTTACAGCTTGCCCCGGAAGAGACCCAGTACTTC.

The rearrangement joins TRBV18 to TRBJ2-2; D perhaps matches TRBD1 (6 bases). V shed 1 base and J shed 2 bases, with 11 bases lying between them. Germline V gene data show CDR1 as KGHSH and CDR2 as LQKENI. The CDR3 is 16 amino acids. CDR3: CASSPRAGENTGELFF. The DNA of the CDR3 is TGTGCCAGCTCACCACGGGCAGGGGAAAACACCGGGGAGCTGTTTTTT. The full variable domain, in which reference TRBV18 and TRBJ2-2 provide the parts outside the CDR3, is NAGVMQNPRHLVRRRGQEARLRCSPMKGHSHVYWYRQLPEEGLKFMVYLQKENIIDESGMPKERFSAEFPKEGPSILRIQQVVRGDSAAYFCASSPRAGENTGELFFGEGSRLTVL.